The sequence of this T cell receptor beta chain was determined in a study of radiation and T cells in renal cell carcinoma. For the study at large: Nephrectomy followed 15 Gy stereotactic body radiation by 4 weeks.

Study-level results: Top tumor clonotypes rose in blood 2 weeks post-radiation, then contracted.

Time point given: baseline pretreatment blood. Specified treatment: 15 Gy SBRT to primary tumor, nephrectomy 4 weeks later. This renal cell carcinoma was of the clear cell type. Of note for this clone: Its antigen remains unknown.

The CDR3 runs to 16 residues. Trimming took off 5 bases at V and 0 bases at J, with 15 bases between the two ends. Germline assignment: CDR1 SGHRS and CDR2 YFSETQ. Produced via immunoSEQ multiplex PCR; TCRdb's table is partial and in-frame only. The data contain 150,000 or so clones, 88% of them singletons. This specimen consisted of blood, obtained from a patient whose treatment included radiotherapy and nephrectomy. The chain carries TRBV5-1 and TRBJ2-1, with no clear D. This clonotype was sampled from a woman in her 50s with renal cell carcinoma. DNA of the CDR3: TGCGCCAGCAGAACGGCCGAAGGCAGCTCCTACAATGAGCAGTTCTTC. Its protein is CASRTAEGSSYNEQFF.